This T cell receptor beta chain was sequenced for a study of T-cell memory formation after mild COVID-19. Germline V gives CDR1 MNHEY, CDR2 SVGEGT. The CDR3 covers 13 residues. V lost 4 bases and J lost 7, with 14 bases in between. TCRdb passed the 5' RACE reads through MiXCR, listing each CDR3 protein once. The table has roughly 560,000 distinct CDR3 sequences, roughly 21% seen once. Material for sequencing was PBMCs or a T cell subset sorted from them (not recorded which). This TCR was sampled from an adult woman who had mild COVID-19 (a few samples of this study predate the infection). Cell type and time point are not known. This chain joins TRBV6-2 or TRBV6-3 and TRBJ2-7, with D unresolved. The CDR3 protein is CASSFSTPREQYF. Written as DNA, the CDR3 is TGTGCCAGCAGTTTTTCGACCCCCCGGGAGCAGTACTTC.